The present T cell receptor beta chain was sequenced within a study of T cells after yellow fever vaccination. After removal of 4 bases from V and 4 bases from J, the junction contained 4 bases not matched to a gene. Germline CDR1 MNHEY, CDR2 SVGAGI. The CDR3 consists of 15 residues. One entry per CDR3 protein, called by TCRdb with MiXCR from the 5' RACE reads. Of a few hundred thousand distinct CDR3 sequences in the sample, around 7% were seen once. This clonotype was recorded a few times. The clonotype comes from a man aged 25 to 45 who received the YFV17D yellow fever vaccine. The chain uses TRBV6-5 and TRBJ1-6; 7 bases map to TRBD1. Sequenced material: CD4+ T cells sorted from PBMCs, taken 15 days after the yellow fever booster vaccination. The CDR3: CASSFRTGYNSPLHF. The CDR3 region has the DNA TGTGCCAGCAGTTTCCGGACAGGATATAATTCACCCCTCCACTTT.